This T cell receptor beta chain was profiled in a study of immune evolution from preneoplasia to lung adenocarcinoma. A word on this clone: Its antigen is as yet unknown.

General study results and limits: Top clone share appeared to fall from AAH through AIS, MIA, adenocarcinoma. KRAS-mutant nodules had the highest T cell clonality.

The table came from immunoSEQ multiplex PCR; TCRdb's copy has only in-frame clones and leaves some out. The data contain roughly 9,000 clones, over 70% of them singletons. This sequence was found in a person aged 60-79 years with lung adenocarcinoma. The sequenced material came from FFPE lung adenocarcinoma in situ tissue.

Here the CDR3 reads CASSLGTGSEAFF. For the CDR3, the DNA is TGTGCCAGCAGCTTAGGAACCGGGAGTGAAGCTTTCTTT. The chain employs TRBV11-1 and TRBJ1-1; no reliable D call. The V end lost 1 base, the J end lost 7 bases, and 10 bases lay between the germline ends. CDR3 length: 13 amino acids. CDR1 is SGHAT, CDR2 FQDESV, per germline (reference sequence).